The clone carrying this T cell receptor beta chain was observed many times. This entry is derived from a study of T cells in Graves' hyperthyroidism and ophthalmopathy. Amplification targeted TCR beta CDR3 regions from RNA transcripts. The HTBI primer set served for first-round RT-PCR of the TCR CDR3. Each CDR3 protein is one row after TCRdb ran MiXCR on the multiplex PCR reads. Altogether a few hundred thousand distinct CDR3 sequences are present, roughly 14% being singletons, with the ten largest covering about 7%. The receptor was isolated from a woman aged 25 to 39 with Graves' hyperthyroidism. The specimen sequenced was blood.

The CDR3 sequence is CASSDSGRSYNEQFF. Written as DNA, the CDR3 is TGTGCCAGCAGTGATTCCGGGAGGTCCTACAATGAGCAGTTCTTC. The chain couples TRBV2 to TRBJ2-1, with 7 bases fitting TRBD2. After removal of 3 bases from V and 1 base from J, the junction contained 3 bases not matched to a gene. The length of the CDR3 is 15 residues. Germline values: CDR1 SNHLY, CDR2 FYNNEI. Variable domain in full (rest from reference TRBV2 and TRBJ2-1): EPEVTQTPSHQVTQMGQEVILRCVPISNHLYFYWYRQILGQKVEFLVSFYNNEISEKSEIFDDQFSVERPDGSNFTLKIRSTKLEDSAMYFCASSDSGRSYNEQFFGPGTRLTVL.